Presented here are 14 T cell receptor beta chains from one specimen sequenced in a study of blood T cells in healthy people across ages. Sample-barcoded 5' priming and a J-beta primer mix drove a second PCR of about 6 to 12 cycles. TCRdb processed the 5' RACE reads anew with MiXCR; each CDR3 protein has one entry. Of hundreds of thousands of distinct CDR3 sequences listed, about 30% are singletons. What was sequenced was blood. All receptors derive from a woman aged 80 or over in good health.

This chain links TRBV11-2 with TRBJ2-7; 8 bases align to TRBD2. V lost 5 bases and J lost 2; bases outside the gene matches: 8. Germline lookup yields CDR1 SGHAT and CDR2 FQNNGV. This CDR3 comprises 15 residues. CDR3 DNA sequence: TGTGCCAGCAGCCTTGCCAGCGGGGGAACCTACGAGCAGTACTTC. As protein: CASSLASGGTYEQYF.

This clonotype was found many times. This CDR3 reads CASSRFPREDGEKLFF. The DNA of the CDR3 is TGCGCCAGCAGCCGTTTCCCGAGGGAGGACGGTGAAAAACTGTTTTTT. This rearrangement joins TRBV4-1 to TRBJ1-4; unclear D gene. Trimming removed 4 bases from V and 7 bases from J, with 19 bases in between. This CDR3 has 16 amino acids. Germline CDR1 MGHRA, CDR2 YSYEKL.

As to this clonotype: This clone may be a read error of a much larger clone one base away. The V call is TRBV5-4, the J call TRBJ2-5; 7 nucleotides match TRBD2. TRBJ2-7 explains the end of the DNA better; the J call may be wrong. Germline CDR1 reads SGHNT; CDR2 reads YYREEE (reference sequence). The CDR3 is made up of 15 amino acids. This CDR3 reads CVGSNLADYNYEQYF. The CDR3 DNA follows: TGTGTCGGCTCCAACCTAGCGGACTACAACTACGAGCAGTACTTC.

This clonotype was detected many times. The chain employs TRBV20-1 and TRBJ2-1; the match to TRBD1 covers 9 bases. The ends lost 1 base at V and 3 bases at J; junction bases unmatched: 7. There are 16 residues in the CDR3. CDR1 is DFQATT, CDR2 SNEGSKA, per germline (reference sequence). CDR3 residues: CSARVTGTGIYNEQFF. CDR3 DNA: TGCAGTGCTAGAGTAACGGGGACAGGGATCTACAATGAGCAGTTCTTC.

This clonotype has only a few counts. The V and J genes are TRBV4-1 and TRBJ1-1; weak D call: TRBD1 (5 bases). This CDR3 comprises 16 residues. CDR1 is MGHRA, CDR2 YSYEKL, per germline. Trimming removed 0 bases at V and 0 bases at J, with 11 bases between. CDR3 region: CASSQDPGPMNTEAFF. In DNA form, the CDR3 reads TGCGCCAGCAGCCAAGATCCGGGACCGATGAACACTGAAGCTTTCTTT.

Ten or more counts support this clonotype. V gene TRBV3-1 combines with J gene TRBJ2-1; the match to TRBD1 covers 11 bases. Trimming took 4 bases from V and 2 from J; bases not matched to a gene: 7. The germline gives CDR1 LGHDT, CDR2 YNNKEL (reference sequence). The CDR3 covers 17 residues. The CDR3 loop reads CASSPRWTGGPYNEQFF. The CDR3 region has the DNA TGTGCCAGCAGCCCCAGATGGACAGGGGGCCCCTACAATGAGCAGTTCTTC.

The chain is built from TRBV20-1 and TRBJ1-4; D unclear. The CDR3 spans 11 residues. Germline V gene data show CDR1 as DFQATT and CDR2 as SNEGSKA (reference sequence). Between the trimmed V and J ends, which lost 4 bases and 7 bases, there was a span of 7 bases. The CDR3 region has the DNA TGCAGTGCTATTCGAGGTGAAAAACTGTTTTTT. Protein: CSAIRGEKLFF.

This clonotype was seen only once. The chain combines TRBV10-3 with TRBJ2-7, with 11 bases identical to TRBD2. V trimming: 8 bases; J trimming: 2 bases; junction bases outside the gene matches: 5. The CDR3 is 14 residues long. Germline CDR1 reads ENHRY; CDR2 reads SYGVKD. The CDR3 nucleotides read TGTGCCATCGCGGGGACTAGCGGTACCTACGAGCAGTACTTC. It translates to CAIAGTSGTYEQYF.

The V and J genes are TRBV7-9 and TRBJ1-1, with D possibly being TRBD1 (6 bases). The ends were cut back, 3 bases at V and 4 bases at J, with 12 bases in the middle. Germline CDR1 is SEHNR and CDR2 is FQNEAQ (reference sequence). The CDR3 loop spans 14 amino acids. The CDR3 here is CASSFEGGVTEAFF. CDR3 bases: TGTGCCAGCAGCTTCGAAGGGGGTGTCACTGAAGCTTTCTTT.

This clonotype was recorded at least ten times. The genes are TRBV5-1 and TRBJ2-1; TRBD1 might be the D (7 bases). The V end lost 3 bases, the J end lost 8 bases, and 27 bases lay between the germline ends. Germline CDR1 is SGHRS and CDR2 is YFSETQ. CDR3 length equals 18 residues. The chain's CDR3 is CASSSWGPGGLAIDEQFF. CDR3 nucleotides: TGCGCCAGCAGCTCCTGGGGACCAGGGGGGCTGGCGATCGATGAGCAGTTCTTC.

This clonotype has a single count. CDR3 bases: TGCAGCGTTTCAGGGGGCTACAATGAGCAGTTCTTC. The encoded protein is CSVSGGYNEQFF. This chain uses TRBV29-1 with TRBJ2-1, with 7 bases lining up with TRBD1. The CDR3 loop spans 12 amino acids. Germline trimming cut 5 bases from V and 3 bases from J; bases unmatched to any gene: 1. CDR1 is SQVTM and CDR2 is ANQGSEA in the germline V gene.

Regarding this clonotype: A much larger clone is a single base away; this may be a read error. J is TRBJ2-5 and V is TRBV7-2, with unresolved D. Germline lookup yields CDR1 SGHTA and CDR2 FQGNSA. The V end was cut by 5 bases, the J end by 6 bases, with 16 bases between. CDR3 size: 14 residues. CDR3 protein: CASSPSLSMKTQYF. The CDR3 DNA is TGTGCCAGCAGCCCCTCCCTGAGTATGAAGACCCAGTACTTC. Together with reference TRBV7-2 and TRBJ2-5, the CDR3 gives the full variable domain: GAGVSQSPSNKVTEKGKDVELRCDPISGHTALYWYRQSLGQGLEFLIYFQGNSAPDKSGLPSDRFSAERTGGSVSTLTIQRTQQEDSAVYLCASSPSLSMKTQYFGPGTRLLVL.

This clonotype has just a few counts. This chain uses TRBV6-2 or TRBV6-3 with TRBJ1-6, with a weak D call TRBD1 (5 bases). The CDR3 contains 13 residues. Trimming removed 6 bases from V and 10 bases from J, with 13 bases in between. Germline V gives CDR1 MNHEY, CDR2 SVGEGT. CDR3: CASSGTAWSPLHF. In DNA form, the CDR3 reads TGTGCCAGCAGCGGGACCGCTTGGTCACCCCTCCACTTT.

This clonotype was seen a few times. This sequence joins TRBV28 and TRBJ2-1; tentative D call: TRBD2 (7 bases). CDR3 length: 15 amino acids. With 7 bases removed from V and 5 bases from J, the gap between germline ends came to 18 bases. Germline V lookup: CDR1 MDHEN, CDR2 SYDVKM. The chain's CDR3 is CASTNWGGTNNEQFF. CDR3 sequence (DNA): TGTGCCAGCACCAATTGGGGGGGGACAAACAATGAGCAGTTCTTC.